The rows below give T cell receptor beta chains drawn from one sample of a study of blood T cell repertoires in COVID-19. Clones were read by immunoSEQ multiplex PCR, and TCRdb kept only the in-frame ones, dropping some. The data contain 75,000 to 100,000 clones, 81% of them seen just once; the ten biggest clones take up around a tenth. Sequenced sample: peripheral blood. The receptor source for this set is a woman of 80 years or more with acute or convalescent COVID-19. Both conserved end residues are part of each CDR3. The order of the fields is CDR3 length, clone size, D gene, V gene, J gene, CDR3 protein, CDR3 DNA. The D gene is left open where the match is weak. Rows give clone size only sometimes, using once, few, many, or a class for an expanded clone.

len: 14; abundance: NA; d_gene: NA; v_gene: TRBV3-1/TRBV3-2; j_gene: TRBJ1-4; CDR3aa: CASSQDFVSQKLFF; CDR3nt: TGTGCCAGCAGCCAAGATTTCGTATCCCAAAAACTGTTTTTT
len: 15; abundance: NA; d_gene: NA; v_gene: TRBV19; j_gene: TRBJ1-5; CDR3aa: CASSGWQGSYQPQHF; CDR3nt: TGTGCCAGTAGTGGTTGGCAGGGTAGTTATCAGCCCCAGCATTTT
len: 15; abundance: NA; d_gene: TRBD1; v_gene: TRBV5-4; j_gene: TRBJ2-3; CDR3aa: CASSSMTGSQDTQYF; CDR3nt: TGTGCCAGCAGCTCGATGACAGGGTCACAGGATACGCAGTATTTT
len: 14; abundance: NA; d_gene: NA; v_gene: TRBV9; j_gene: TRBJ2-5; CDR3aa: CASSVDQTPETQYF; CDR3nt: TGTGCCAGCAGCGTAGACCAGACTCCAGAGACCCAGTACTTC
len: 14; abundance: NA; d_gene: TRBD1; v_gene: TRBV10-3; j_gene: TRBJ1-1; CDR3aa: CAISEDRGVTEAFF; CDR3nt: TGTGCCATCAGTGAGGACAGGGGGGTCACTGAAGCTTTCTTT
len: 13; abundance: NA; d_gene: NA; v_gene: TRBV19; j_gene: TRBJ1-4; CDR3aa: CASSISRDEKLFF; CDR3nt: TGTGCCAGTAGTATATCGAGAGATGAAAAACTGTTTTTT
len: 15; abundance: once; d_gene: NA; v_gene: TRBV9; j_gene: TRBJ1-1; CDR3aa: CASSVDPGVDTEAFF; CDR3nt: TGTGCCAGCAGCGTAGACCCCGGGGTGGACACTGAAGCTTTCTTT
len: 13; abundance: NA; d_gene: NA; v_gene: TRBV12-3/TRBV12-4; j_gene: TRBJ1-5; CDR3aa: CASSFSRAQPQHF; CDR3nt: TGTGCCAGCAGTTTCTCGCGGGCTCAGCCCCAGCATTTT
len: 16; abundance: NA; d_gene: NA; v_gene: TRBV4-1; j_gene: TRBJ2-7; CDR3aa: CASSQDGQSFGYEQYF; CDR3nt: TGCGCCAGCAGCCAAGATGGACAGTCGTTCGGCTACGAGCAGTACTTC
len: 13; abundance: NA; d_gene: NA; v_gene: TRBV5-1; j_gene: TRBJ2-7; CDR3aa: CASSSVPRYEQYF; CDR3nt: TGCGCCAGCAGCTCTGTCCCCCGCTACGAGCAGTACTTC
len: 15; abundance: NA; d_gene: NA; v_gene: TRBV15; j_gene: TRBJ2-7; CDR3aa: CATSRAKGDYYEQYF; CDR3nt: TGTGCCACCAGCAGAGCTAAGGGGGACTACTACGAGCAGTACTTC
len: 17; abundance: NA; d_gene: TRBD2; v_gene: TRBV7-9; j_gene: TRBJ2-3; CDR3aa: CASSFYGGGALTDTQYF; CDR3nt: TGTGCCAGCAGCTTTTACGGCGGGGGGGCTTTAACAGATACGCAGTATTTT
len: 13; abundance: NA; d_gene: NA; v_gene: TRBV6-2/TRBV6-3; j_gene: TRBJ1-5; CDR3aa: CASSLRVNQPQHF; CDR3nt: TGTGCCAGCAGTTTACGGGTCAATCAGCCCCAGCATTTT
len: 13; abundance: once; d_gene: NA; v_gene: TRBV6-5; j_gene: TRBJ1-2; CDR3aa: CASSSTTGYGYTF; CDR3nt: TGTGCCAGCAGTTCTACGACAGGATATGGCTACACCTTC
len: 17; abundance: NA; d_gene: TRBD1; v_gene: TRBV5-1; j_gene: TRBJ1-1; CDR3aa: CASSLEGQGAGNTEAFF; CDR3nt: TGCGCCAGCAGCTTGGAGGGACAGGGGGCCGGGAACACTGAAGCTTTCTTT
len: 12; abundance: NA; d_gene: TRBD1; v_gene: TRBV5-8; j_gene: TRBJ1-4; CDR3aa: CASSSVGTGLFF; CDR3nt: TGTGCCAGCAGCTCGGTTGGGACAGGACTGTTTTTT
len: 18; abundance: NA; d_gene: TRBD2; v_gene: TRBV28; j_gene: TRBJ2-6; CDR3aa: CASKGSGAGDHPSNVLTF; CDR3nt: TGTGCCAGCAAGGGATCGGGAGCGGGGGATCATCCCTCCAACGTCCTGACTTTC
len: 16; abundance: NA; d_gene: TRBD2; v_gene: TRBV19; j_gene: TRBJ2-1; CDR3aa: CASSTQRGSSYNEQFF; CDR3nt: TGTGCCAGTAGTACCCAGCGGGGGAGCTCCTACAATGAGCAGTTCTTC
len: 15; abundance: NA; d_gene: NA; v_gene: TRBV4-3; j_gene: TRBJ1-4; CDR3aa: CASSQGWGANEKLFF; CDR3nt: TGCGCCAGCAGCCAAGGATGGGGGGCTAATGAAAAACTGTTTTTT
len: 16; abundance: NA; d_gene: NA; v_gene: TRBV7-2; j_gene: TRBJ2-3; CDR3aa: CASSSWGGVGTDTQYF; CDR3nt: TGTGCCAGCAGCTCCTGGGGGGGCGTAGGCACAGATACGCAGTATTTT
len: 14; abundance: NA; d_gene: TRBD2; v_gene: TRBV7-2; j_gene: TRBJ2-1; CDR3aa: CASSLERGGKEQFF; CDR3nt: TGTGCCAGCAGCTTAGAGCGGGGGGGAAAAGAGCAGTTCTTC
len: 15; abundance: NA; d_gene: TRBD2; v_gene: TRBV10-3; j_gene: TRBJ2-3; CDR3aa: CAISASGGAGDTQYF; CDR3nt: TGTGCCATCAGTGCTAGCGGGGGGGCAGGAGATACGCAGTATTTT
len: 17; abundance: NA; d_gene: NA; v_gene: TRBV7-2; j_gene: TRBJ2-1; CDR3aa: CASSHTSVGALYNEQFF; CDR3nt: TGTGCCAGCAGCCACACTTCGGTGGGGGCGCTCTACAATGAGCAGTTCTTC
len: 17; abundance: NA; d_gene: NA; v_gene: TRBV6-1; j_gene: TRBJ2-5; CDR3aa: CASSDAGDSRGQETQYF; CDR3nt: TGTGCCAGCAGTGACGCCGGTGACAGCAGAGGTCAAGAGACCCAGTACTTC
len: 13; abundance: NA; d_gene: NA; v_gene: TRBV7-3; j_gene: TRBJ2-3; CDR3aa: CASKVAGTDTQYF; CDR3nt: TGTGCCAGCAAAGTAGCGGGCACAGATACGCAGTATTTT
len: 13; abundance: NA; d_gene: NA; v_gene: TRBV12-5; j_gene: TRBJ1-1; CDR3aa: CASGLAGGTEAFF; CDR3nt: TGTGCTAGTGGTTTGGCCGGGGGGACTGAAGCTTTCTTT
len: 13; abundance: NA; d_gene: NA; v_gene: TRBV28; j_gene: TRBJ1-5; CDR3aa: CASCMADNQPQHF; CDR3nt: TGTGCCAGCTGTATGGCGGACAATCAGCCCCAGCATTTT
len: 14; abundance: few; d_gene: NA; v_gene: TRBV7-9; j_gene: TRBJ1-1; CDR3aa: CASSSGTSNTEAFF; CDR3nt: TGTGCCAGCAGCTCCGGGACTTCGAACACTGAAGCTTTCTTT
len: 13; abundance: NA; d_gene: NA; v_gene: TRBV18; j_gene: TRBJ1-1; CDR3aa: CASSQGQNTEAFF; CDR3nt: TGTGCCAGCTCACAGGGGCAGAACACTGAAGCTTTCTTT
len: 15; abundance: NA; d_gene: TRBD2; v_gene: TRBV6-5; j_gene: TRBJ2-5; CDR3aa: CASTRLAGVQETQYF; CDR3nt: TGTGCCAGCACCCGACTAGCGGGGGTCCAAGAGACCCAGTACTTC
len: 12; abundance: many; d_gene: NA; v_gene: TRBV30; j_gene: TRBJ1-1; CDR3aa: CAWSPQSGVAFF; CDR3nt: TGTGCCTGGAGTCCTCAGTCGGGAGTAGCTTTCTTT
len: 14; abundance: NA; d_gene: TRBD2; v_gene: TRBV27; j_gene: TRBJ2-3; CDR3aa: CASRTSGVADTQYF; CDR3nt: TGTGCCAGCAGGACTAGCGGGGTAGCAGATACGCAGTATTTT
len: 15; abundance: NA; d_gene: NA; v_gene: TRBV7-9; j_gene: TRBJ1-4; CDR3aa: CASSLGSATNEKLFF; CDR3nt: TGTGCCAGCAGCTTAGGGAGTGCAACTAATGAAAAACTGTTTTTT
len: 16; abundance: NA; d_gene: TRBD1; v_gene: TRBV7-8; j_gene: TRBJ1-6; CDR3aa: CASSLNWDRGNSPLHF; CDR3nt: TGTGCCAGCAGCTTAAATTGGGACAGGGGTAATTCACCCCTCCACTTT
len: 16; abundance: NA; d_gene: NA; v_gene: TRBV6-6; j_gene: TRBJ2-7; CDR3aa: CASSYSQGRQSYEQYF; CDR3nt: TGTGCCAGCAGTTACTCGCAGGGGCGGCAGTCCTACGAGCAGTACTTC
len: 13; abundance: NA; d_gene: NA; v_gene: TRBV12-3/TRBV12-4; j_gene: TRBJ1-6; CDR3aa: CASSLALNSPLHF; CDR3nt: TGTGCCAGCAGTTTGGCCCTTAATTCACCCCTCCACTTT
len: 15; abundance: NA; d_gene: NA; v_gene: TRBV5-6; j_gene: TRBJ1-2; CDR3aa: CASSPRTAYNYGYTF; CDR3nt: TGTGCCAGCAGCCCCCGGACAGCCTATAACTATGGCTACACCTTC
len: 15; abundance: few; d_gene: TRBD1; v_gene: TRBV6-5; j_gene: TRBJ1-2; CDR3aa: CASSSRGTAPRGYTF; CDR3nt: TGTGCCAGCAGTTCACGAGGGACAGCGCCTCGGGGCTACACCTTC
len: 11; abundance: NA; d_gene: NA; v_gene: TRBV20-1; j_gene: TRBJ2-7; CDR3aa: CSARAGYEQYF; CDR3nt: TGCAGTGCTAGGGCTGGCTACGAGCAGTACTTC
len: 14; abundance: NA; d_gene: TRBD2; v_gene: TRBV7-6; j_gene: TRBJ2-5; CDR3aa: CASSLSGGEETQYF; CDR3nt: TGTGCCAGCAGTCTTAGCGGGGGGGAAGAGACCCAGTACTTC
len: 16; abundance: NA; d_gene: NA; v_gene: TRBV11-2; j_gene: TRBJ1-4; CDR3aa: CASSSLPGGTGEKLFF; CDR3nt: TGTGCCAGCAGCTCCCTTCCGGGGGGTACGGGTGAAAAACTGTTTTTT
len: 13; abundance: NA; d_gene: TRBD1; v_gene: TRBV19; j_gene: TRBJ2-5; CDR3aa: CASSIRGLETQYF; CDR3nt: TGTGCCAGTAGTATCAGGGGGCTGGAGACCCAGTACTTC
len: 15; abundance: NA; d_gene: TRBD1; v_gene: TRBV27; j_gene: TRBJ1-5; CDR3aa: CASSSDRSGNQPQHF; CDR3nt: TGTGCCAGCAGTTCGGACAGGTCTGGCAATCAGCCCCAGCATTTT
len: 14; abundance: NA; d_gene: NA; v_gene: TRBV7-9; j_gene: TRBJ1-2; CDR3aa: CASSLGDLNPGYTF; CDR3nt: TGTGCCAGCAGCTTAGGGGACTTAAATCCCGGCTACACCTTC
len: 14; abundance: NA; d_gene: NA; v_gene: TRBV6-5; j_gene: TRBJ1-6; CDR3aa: CASIGGQWDSPLHF; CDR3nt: TGTGCCAGCATAGGAGGACAGTGGGATTCACCCCTCCACTTT
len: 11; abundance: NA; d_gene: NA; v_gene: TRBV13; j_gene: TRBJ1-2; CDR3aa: CASSLAGGYTF; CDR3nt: TGTGCCAGCAGCTTAGCGGGTGGCTACACCTTC
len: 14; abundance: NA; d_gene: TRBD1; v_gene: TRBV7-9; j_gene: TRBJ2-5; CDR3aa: CASSAGQGGETQYF; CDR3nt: TGTGCCAGCAGCGCAGGACAGGGTGGCGAGACCCAGTACTTC
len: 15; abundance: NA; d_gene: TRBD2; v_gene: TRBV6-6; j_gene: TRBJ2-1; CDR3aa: CASRSGLAGYNEQFF; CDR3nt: TGTGCCAGCAGGTCAGGACTAGCGGGGTACAATGAGCAGTTCTTC
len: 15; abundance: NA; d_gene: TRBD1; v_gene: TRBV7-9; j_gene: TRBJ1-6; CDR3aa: CASSLGDRGNSPLHF; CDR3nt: TGTGCCAGCAGCTTAGGGGACAGGGGAAATTCACCCCTCCACTTT
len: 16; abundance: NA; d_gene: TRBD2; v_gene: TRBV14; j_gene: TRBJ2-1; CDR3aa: CASSHLGTLAGEGQFF; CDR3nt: TGTGCCAGCAGCCACCTCGGGACATTAGCGGGGGAGGGGCAGTTCTTC
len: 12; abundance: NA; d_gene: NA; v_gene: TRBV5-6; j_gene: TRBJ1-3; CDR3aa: CASSFVGNTIYF; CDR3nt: TGTGCCAGCAGCTTCGTTGGAAACACCATATATTTT
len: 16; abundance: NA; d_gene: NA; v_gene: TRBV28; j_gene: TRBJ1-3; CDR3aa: CASSWGTSNSGNTIYF; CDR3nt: TGTGCCAGCAGTTGGGGGACATCAAACTCTGGAAACACCATATATTTT
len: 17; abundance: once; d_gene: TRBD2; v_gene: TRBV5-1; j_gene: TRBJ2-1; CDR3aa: CASSSGLANPPYNEQFF; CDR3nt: TGCGCCAGCAGCTCCGGACTAGCCAACCCCCCCTACAATGAGCAGTTCTTC
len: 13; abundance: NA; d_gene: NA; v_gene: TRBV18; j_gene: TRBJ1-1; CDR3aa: CASSLRENTEAFF; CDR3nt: TGTGCCAGCTCACTCAGGGAGAACACTGAAGCTTTCTTT
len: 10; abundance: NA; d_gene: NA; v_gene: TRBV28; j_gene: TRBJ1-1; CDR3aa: CASKREEAFF; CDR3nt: TGTGCCAGCAAAAGGGAGGAAGCTTTCTTT